This T cell receptor beta chain was retrieved from a study of blood T cell repertoires in COVID-19 (dated by TCRdb to the early 2020s). For the study in its entirety: Samples covering the acute and convalescent phases of COVID-19 were provided by collaborators in the United States, Italy and Spain. The material from the prospective study consisted of cDNA or gDNA derived from T cells, B-cell-depleted T cells, or PBMCs. Deeply sampled blood TCRbeta repertoires from subjects exposed to, actively infected with, or recovered from COVID-19 were included in the dataset. The repertoires were made available in a free public database intended to serve as a resource for research on the immune response to SARS-CoV-2. Samples were obtained from the ongoing ImmuneRACE study (first 160 participants) and from about 1,300 subjects provided by 6 global collaborators. The sample metadata nearly always contained a de-identified subject ID, COVID-19 status, age in years and sex. Where available, HLA class I and class II types were taken from metadata supplied by the sample provider and were not determined by assay-based typing. Overall study results and their limits: Clinical and demographic metadata were provided uncurated, with the amount varying by source and participant.

This clone has a handful of counts. No cognate antigen has been identified for it. Base qualities are not provided; no much larger clone lies one nucleotide away. Reading the germline V gene gives CDR1 MRHNA and CDR2 SNTAGT. The CDR3 runs 16 amino acids, cysteine and phenylalanine included. Only the CDR3 DNA stays, 48 bases, in frame from base 1. V and J are truncated by 3 bases and 1 base respectively, leaving an intervening sequence of 14 bases. TCRbeta CDR3 regions were amplified from genomic DNA using the immunoSEQ Assay, a bias-controlled multiplex PCR. Under the source paper's analysis protocol: Within the assay, amplification of reference gene primers was used to estimate how many nucleated cells each sample contained. To quantify the absolute abundance of each unique TCRbeta CDR3 rearrangement, sequence reads were collapsed and filtered. For each sample, productive Simpson clonality was calculated as the square root of Simpson's diversity index across productive rearrangements. In its TCRdb copy, this immuneACCESS table keeps in-frame sequences only and misses some clones. Where compared with another copy, unresolved V genes explain less than half of these, and the others have no known cause. The V and J calls and clone size come from that table; D and trimming were worked out from the DNA. For this sample the table gives about 30,000 clones, of which roughly 94% were detected only once. The leading ten clones occupy under 2.5% of the sample.

Each collaborating institution followed its own protocols to collect whole blood in K2EDTA tubes. For TCRbeta analysis, collaborators shipped samples as frozen whole blood, isolated PBMCs, or DNA extracted from either of those sample types. The sequenced material came from peripheral blood. The receptor was derived from a man over 45 with active COVID-19. The sequence is built from TRBV6-4 and TRBJ2-3; D gene: possibly TRBD2, on 6 matching bases. The DNA reads TGTGCCAGCAGTGATGACGCGGGGTCTGGCACAGATACGCAGTATTTT. It specifies CASSDDAGSGTDTQYF.